This TCR beta chain originates from a study of cytomegalovirus exposure and HLA in healthy donors. With respect to this clone: Its antigen is unknown.

Study-level results: When analyzed later, the rates of TCR association showed variation by HLA locus, with DRB1 the most and HLA-C the fewest. The authors enumerated some 160 TCR beta chains as linked to cytomegalovirus. Excluded: some indistinguishable V segments such as TRBV6-2 and TRBV6-3.

13 Jbeta primers and 60 Vbeta primers were used for the PCR. TCRdb's table, derived via immunoSEQ multiplex PCR, lists solely in-frame clones and lacks some. This sample has roughly 100,000 clones, with 70% to 80% found just once. Germline V gene data show CDR1 as LGHNT and CDR2 as FRNRAP. This CDR3 has 16 residues. The ends lost 3 bases at V and 3 bases at J; junction bases unmatched: 9. The chain uses TRBV12-5 and TRBJ1-1; 8 bases fit TRBD1. The receptor comes from a man aged 50 or older in good health and CMV-seropositive. The source material was PBMCs. CDR3 in amino acids: CASGFAFGTGYTEAFF. CDR3 coding DNA: TGTGCTAGTGGTTTTGCTTTCGGGACAGGCTACACTGAAGCTTTCTTT.